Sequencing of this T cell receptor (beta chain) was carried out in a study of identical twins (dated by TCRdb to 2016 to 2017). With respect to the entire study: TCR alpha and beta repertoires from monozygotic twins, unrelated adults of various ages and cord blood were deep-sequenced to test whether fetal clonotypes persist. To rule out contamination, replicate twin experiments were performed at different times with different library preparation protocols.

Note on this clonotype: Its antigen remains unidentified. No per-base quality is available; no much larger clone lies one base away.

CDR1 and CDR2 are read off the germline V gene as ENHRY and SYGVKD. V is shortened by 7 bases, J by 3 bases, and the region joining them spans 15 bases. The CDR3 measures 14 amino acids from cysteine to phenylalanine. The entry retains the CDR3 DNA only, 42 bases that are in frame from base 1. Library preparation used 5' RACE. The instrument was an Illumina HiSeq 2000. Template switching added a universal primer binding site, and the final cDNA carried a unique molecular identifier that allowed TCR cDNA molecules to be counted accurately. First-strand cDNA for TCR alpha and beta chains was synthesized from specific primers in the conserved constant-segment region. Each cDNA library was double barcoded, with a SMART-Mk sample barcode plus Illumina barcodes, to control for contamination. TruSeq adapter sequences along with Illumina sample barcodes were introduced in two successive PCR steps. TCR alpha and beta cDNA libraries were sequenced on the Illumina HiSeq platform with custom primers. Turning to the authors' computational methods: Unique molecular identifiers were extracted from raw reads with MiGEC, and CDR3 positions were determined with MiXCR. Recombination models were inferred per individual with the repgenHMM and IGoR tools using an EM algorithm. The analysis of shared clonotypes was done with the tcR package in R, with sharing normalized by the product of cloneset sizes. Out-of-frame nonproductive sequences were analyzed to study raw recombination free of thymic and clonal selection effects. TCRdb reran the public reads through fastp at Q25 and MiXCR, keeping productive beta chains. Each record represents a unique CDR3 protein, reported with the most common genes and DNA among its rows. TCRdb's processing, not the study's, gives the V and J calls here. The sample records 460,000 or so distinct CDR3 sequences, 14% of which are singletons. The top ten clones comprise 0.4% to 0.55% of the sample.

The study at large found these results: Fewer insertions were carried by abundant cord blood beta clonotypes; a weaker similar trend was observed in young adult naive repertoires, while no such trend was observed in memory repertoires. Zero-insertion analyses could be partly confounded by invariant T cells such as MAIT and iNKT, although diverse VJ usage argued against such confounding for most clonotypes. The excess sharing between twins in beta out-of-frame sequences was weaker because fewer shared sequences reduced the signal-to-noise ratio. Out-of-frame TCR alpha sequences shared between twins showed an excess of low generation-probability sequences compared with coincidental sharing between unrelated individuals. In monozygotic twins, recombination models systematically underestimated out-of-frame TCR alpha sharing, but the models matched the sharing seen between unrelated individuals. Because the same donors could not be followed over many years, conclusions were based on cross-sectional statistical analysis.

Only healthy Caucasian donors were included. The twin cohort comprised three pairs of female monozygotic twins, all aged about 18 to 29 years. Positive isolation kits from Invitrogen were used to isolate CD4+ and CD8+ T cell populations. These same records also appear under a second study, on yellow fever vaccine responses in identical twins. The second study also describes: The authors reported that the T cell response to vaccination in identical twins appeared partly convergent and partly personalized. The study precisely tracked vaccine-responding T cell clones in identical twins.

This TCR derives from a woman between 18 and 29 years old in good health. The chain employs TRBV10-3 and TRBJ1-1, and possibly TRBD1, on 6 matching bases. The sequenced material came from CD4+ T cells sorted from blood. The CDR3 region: CAINSQGRDTEAFF. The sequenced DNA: TGTGCCATCAACTCACAGGGACGCGACACTGAAGCTTTCTTT.